Below are 9 T cell receptor beta chains sequenced from a single sample in a study of tumor-infiltrating lymphocytes in primary liver carcinoma. Scientists recovered RNA and DNA together from approximately 20-30 mg of unsorted bulk tissue. The input was approximately 0.45 ug total RNA; TCR beta cDNA was made from it with a constant-region primer. Employing slightly modified ARM-PCR, three nested multiplex PCR rounds were run, and these gave rise to the TCR beta libraries. Use of TRBV1-TRBV30 forward primers with a C-beta reverse primer characterized the first two PCR rounds, which lasted roughly 11 cycles each. Each CDR3 protein is one row after TCRdb ran MiXCR on the multiplex PCR reads. This sample has about 50,000 distinct CDR3 sequences, with around 77% found just once. Sequenced material: liver tumor tissue from sampling region 5. The sample's subset: tumor region T5, tumor centre. Receptors originate from a man aged 40-49 years with primary liver carcinoma and hepatitis B virus infection.

The rearrangement joins TRBV29-1 to TRBJ2-1, with unresolved D. The length of the CDR3 is 12 residues. Looked up from germline, CDR1 is SQVTM and CDR2 is ANQGSEA. V lost 7 bases and J 5 bases, leaving 12 bases between the germline ends. CDR3 amino acids: CSGRFADNEQFF. Here the CDR3 DNA reads TGCAGCGGCCGATTCGCGGACAATGAGCAGTTCTTC.

V and J are TRBV5-5 and TRBJ2-1; a weak D match, TRBD2 (6 bases). The CDR3 loop spans 16 amino acids. The germline V gene encodes CDR1 SGHKS and CDR2 YYEKEE (reference sequence). The germline V and J ends were trimmed by 1 base and 5 bases, with 16 bases remaining between them. In DNA form, the CDR3 reads TGTGCCAGCAGCTTGATGGCTATCGGGAGTCACAATGAGCAGTTCTTC. Protein: CASSLMAIGSHNEQFF.

A note on this clonotype: Sequence at one end of the junction differs from germline and may be a read error. The rearrangement links TRBV12-3 or TRBV12-4 to TRBJ2-1; D is unresolved. This CDR3 region has 13 residues. The CDR3 sequence is CASSLGLSGERFF. The CDR3 DNA follows: TGTGCCAGCAGTCTCGGTTTGTCTGGTGAGCGGTTCTTC.

Concerning this clonotype: Compared with germline, one end of the junction differs, possibly owing to a read error. This chain connects TRBV6-1 to TRBJ2-1; D may be TRBD2 (5 bases). From germline, CDR1 is MNHNS and CDR2 SASEGT. This CDR3 is built from 13 residues. CDR3 loop: CVSSERKNDKQFF. The CDR3 DNA follows: TGTGTCAGCAGTGAGCGGAAAAACGATAAGCAGTTCTTC.

This clonotype was counted once. The V and J genes are TRBV11-2 and TRBJ1-5, with D possibly matching TRBD1 (5 bases). V dropped 7 bases and J dropped 4 bases, with 20 bases sitting between them. CDR3 size: 16 residues. Per the germline V gene, CDR1 is SGHAT and CDR2 is FQNNGV. CDR3 coding DNA: TGTGCCAGCAACCTAAAAGGGGCACTGAAGAATCAGCCCCAGCATTTT. This codes for CASNLKGALKNQPQHF.

V gene TRBV12-3 or TRBV12-4 combines with J gene TRBJ2-7; D remains unclear. The CDR3 sequence is 12 residues long. CDR3 region: CACSFSAYEQYF. The DNA of the CDR3 is TGTGCATGCAGCTTCTCGGCCTACGAGCAGTACTTC.

As regards this clonotype: A much larger clone differs by one base, so this may be a read error. The chain couples TRBV2 to TRBJ1-2; D call uncertain. Per germline, CDR1 SNHLY and CDR2 FYNNEI. The CDR3 runs to 12 residues. The CDR3 here is CASTSRDYCYTF. In DNA form, the CDR3 reads TGTGCCAGCACCTCCCGTGACTATTGCTACACCTTC.

This clonotype was observed at least ten times. The chain employs TRBV24-1 and TRBJ2-1, with TRBD1 matching over 9 bases. This CDR3 contains 15 residues. Germline assignment: CDR1 KGHDR and CDR2 SFDVKD. With V trimmed by 4 bases and J by 5 bases, 5 bases remained unmatched. Written as DNA, the CDR3 is TGTGCCACCAGTGACTCGGGGACAGGGAACAATGAGCAGTTCTTC. Protein: CATSDSGTGNNEQFF.

The rearrangement uses TRBV28 and TRBJ2-1; 8 bases are shared with TRBD2. With the DNA end fitting TRBJ2-7 better, the J assignment may be wrong. Germline V gives CDR1 MDHEN, CDR2 SYDVKM. This CDR3 is 16 amino acids long. The CDR3 loop reads CASIPSERGSYNEQYF. The CDR3 DNA reads as TGTGCCAGCATCCCCTCGGAGCGGGGGAGTTACAATGAGCAGTACTTC.